This T cell receptor beta chain was obtained from a study of CD8 T cells in ankylosing spondylitis. This clonotype has a count of ten or more. What it binds is not known. Trimming at V came to 3 bases and at J to 4 bases, leaving 9 bases not matched to a gene. Germline lookup yields CDR1 SQVTM and CDR2 ANQGSEA. CDR3 size: 14 residues. Libraries for TCR beta were made by quantitative 5'-RACE with molecular barcodes. TCRdb reanalysed the 5' RACE reads using MiXCR and keeps one entry per CDR3 protein. The sample yields around 540,000 distinct CDR3 sequences, about 12% seen once. Notes on the study in general: Ankylosing spondylitis blood seemed to carry a telltale TCR beta motif made of several highly homologous variants.

The V gene is TRBV29-1, the J gene TRBJ2-7; TRBD1 agrees at 7 bases. The sequence was obtained from a male donor with ankylosing spondylitis. Sequencing was carried out using blood, either unsorted or a sorted T cell fraction (not recorded which). The CDR3 DNA is TGCAGCGTTGACATGACAGGGAATGGGTACGAGCAGTACTTC. It yields the protein CSVDMTGNGYEQYF.